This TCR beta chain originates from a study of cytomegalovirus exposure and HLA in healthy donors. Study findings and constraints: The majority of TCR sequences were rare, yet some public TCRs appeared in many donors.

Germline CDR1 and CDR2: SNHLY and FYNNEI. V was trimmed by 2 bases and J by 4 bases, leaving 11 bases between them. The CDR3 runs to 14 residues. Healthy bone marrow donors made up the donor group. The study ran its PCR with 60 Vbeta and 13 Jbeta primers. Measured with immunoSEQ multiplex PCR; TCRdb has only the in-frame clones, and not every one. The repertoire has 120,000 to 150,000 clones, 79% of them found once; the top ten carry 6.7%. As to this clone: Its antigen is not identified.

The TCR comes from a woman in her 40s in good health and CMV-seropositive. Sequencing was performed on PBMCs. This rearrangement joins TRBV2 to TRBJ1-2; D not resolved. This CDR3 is CASSEIANSYGYTF. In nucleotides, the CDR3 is TGTGCCAGCAGTGAAATCGCAAACTCCTATGGCTACACCTTC.